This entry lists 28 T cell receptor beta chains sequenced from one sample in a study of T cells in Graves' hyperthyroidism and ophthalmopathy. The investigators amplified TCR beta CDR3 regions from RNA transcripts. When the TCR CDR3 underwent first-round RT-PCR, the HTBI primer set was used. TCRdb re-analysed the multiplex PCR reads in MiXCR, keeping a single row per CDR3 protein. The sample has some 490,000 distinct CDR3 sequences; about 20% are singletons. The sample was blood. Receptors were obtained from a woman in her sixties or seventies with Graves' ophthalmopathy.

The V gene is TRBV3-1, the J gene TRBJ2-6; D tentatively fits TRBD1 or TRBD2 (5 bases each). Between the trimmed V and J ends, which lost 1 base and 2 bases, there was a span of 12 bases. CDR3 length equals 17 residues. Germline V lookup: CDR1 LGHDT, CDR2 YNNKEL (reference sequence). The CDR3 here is CASSQGIPGPGANVLTF. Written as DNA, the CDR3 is TGTGCCAGCAGCCAAGGGATCCCGGGGCCTGGGGCCAACGTCCTGACTTTC. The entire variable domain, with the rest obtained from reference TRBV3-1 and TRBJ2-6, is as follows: DTAVSQTPKYLVTQMGNDKSIKCEQNLGHDTMYWYKQDSKKFLKIMFSYNNKELIINETVPNRFSPKSPDKAHLNLHINSLELGDSAVYFCASSQGIPGPGANVLTFGAGSRLTVL.

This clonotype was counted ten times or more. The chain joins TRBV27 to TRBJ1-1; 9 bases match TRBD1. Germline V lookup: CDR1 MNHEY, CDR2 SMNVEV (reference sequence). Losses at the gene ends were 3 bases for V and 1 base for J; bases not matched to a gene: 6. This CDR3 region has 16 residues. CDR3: CASSFVRGQGNTEAFF. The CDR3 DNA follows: TGTGCCAGCAGTTTTGTACGGGGACAGGGGAACACTGAAGCTTTCTTT.

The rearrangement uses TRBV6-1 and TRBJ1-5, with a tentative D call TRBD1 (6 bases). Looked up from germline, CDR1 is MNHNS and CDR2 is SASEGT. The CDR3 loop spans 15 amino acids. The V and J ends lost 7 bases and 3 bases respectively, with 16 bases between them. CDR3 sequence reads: CASNPGHTSNQPQHF. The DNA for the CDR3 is TGTGCCAGCAACCCGGGACACACTTCCAATCAGCCCCAGCATTTT.

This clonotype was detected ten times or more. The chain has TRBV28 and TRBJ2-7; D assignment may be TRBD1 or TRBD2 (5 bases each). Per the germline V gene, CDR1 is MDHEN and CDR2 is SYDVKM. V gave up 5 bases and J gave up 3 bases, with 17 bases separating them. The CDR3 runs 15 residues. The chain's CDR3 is CASSPLSGTVYEQYF. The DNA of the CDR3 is TGTGCCAGCAGTCCCCTTTCGGGGACCGTCTACGAGCAGTACTTC.

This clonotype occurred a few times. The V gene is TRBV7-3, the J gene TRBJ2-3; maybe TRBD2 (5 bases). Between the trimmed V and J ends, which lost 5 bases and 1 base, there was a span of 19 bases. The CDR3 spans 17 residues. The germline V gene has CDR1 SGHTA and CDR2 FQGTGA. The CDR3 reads CASSPLPGNRGTDTQYF. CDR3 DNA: TGTGCCAGCAGCCCACTTCCGGGAAATAGGGGCACAGATACGCAGTATTTT.

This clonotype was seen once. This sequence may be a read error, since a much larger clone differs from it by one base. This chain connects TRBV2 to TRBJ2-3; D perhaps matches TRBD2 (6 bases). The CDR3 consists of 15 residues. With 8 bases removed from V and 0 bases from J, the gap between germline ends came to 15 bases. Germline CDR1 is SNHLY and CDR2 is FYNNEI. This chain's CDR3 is CASHGGIPSTDTQYF. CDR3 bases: TGTGCCAGCCATGGGGGGATTCCTAGCACAGATACGCAGTATTTT.

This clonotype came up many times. The chain's CDR3 is CASRPGRHYEQFF. In DNA form, the CDR3 reads TGTGCCAGCAGACCGGGCCGCCACTATGAGCAGTTCTTC. This chain joins TRBV12-3 or TRBV12-4 and TRBJ2-1, with D uncertain. V was trimmed by 6 bases and J by 8 bases, leaving 14 bases between them. The CDR3 runs 13 residues.

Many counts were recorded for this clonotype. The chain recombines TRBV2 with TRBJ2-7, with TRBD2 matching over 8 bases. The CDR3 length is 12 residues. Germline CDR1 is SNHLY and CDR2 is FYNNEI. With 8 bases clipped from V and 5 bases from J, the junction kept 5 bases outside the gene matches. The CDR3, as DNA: TGTGCCAGCCAACTGCGGGGGGACGAGCAGTACTTC. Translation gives CASQLRGDEQYF.

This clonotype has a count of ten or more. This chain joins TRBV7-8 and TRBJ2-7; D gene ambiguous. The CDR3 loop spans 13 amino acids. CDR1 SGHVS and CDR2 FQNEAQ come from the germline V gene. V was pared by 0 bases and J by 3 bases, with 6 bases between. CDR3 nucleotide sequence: TGTGCCAGCAGCTTAGCCCACAACTACGAGCAGTACTTC. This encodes CASSLAHNYEQYF.

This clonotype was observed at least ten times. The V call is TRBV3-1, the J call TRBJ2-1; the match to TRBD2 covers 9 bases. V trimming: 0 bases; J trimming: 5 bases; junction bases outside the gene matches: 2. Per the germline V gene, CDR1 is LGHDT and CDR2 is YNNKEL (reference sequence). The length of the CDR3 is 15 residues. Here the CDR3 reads CASSQETSGNNEQFF. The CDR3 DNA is TGTGCCAGCAGCCAAGAGACTAGCGGAAACAATGAGCAGTTCTTC.

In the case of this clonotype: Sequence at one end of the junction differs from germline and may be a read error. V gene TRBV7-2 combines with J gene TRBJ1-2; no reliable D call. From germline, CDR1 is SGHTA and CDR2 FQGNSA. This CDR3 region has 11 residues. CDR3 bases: TGTGCCAGCAGCGAACCGGACGGCTTGGCCTTC. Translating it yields CASSEPDGLAF.

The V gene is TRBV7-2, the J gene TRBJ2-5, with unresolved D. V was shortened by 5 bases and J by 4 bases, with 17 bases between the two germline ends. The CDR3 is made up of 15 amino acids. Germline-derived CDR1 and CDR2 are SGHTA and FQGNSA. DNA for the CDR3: TGTGCCAGCAGCCCTAGTCTGGGTGCCCGAGAGACCCAGTACTTC. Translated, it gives CASSPSLGARETQYF.

CDR3 coding DNA: TGTGCCACCAGCAGGGAACTAGGGGCCCTTTATGGCTACACCTTC. The encoded protein is CATSRELGALYGYTF. The chain joins TRBV15 to TRBJ1-2; D is possibly TRBD1 (5 bases). This CDR3 comprises 15 residues. V was pared by 3 bases and J by 5 bases, with 16 bases between. CDR1 is LNHNV and CDR2 is YYDKDF in the germline V gene (reference sequence).

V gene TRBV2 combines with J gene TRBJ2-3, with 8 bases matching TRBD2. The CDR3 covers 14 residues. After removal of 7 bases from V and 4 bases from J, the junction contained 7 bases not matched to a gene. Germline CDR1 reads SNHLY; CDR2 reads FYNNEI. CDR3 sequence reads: CASTAGVFADTQYF. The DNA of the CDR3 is TGTGCCAGCACAGCGGGAGTTTTCGCAGATACGCAGTATTTT.

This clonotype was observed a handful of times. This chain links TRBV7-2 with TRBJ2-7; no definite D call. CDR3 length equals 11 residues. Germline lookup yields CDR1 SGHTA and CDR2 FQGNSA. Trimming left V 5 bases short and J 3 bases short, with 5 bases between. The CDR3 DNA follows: TGTGCCAGCAGCACCCACTACGAGCAGTACTTC. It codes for CASSTHYEQYF.

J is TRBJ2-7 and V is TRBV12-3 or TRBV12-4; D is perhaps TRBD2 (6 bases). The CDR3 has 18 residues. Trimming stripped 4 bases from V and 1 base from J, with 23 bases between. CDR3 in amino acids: CASSSLPAEGVKSYEQYF. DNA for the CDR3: TGTGCCAGCAGTTCGCTCCCGGCGGAGGGTGTGAAGTCCTACGAGCAGTACTTC.

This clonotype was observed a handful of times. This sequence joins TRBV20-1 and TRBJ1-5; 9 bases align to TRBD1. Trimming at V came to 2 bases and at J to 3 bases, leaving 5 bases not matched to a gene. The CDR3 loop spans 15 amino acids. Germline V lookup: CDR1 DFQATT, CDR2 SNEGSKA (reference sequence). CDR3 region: CSARRTGADNQPQHF. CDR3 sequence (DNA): TGCAGTGCTAGACGGACAGGGGCTGACAATCAGCCCCAGCATTTT.

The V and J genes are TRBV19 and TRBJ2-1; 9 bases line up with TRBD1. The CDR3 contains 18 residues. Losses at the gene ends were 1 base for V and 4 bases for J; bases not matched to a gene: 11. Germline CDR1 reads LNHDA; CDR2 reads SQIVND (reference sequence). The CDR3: CASSIGPGQGRGYNEQFF. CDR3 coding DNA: TGTGCCAGTAGTATAGGGCCTGGACAGGGGAGAGGTTACAATGAGCAGTTCTTC. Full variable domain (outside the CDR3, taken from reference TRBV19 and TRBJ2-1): DGGITQSPKYLFRKEGQNVTLSCEQNLNHDAMYWYRQDPGQGLRLIYYSQIVNDFQKGDIAEGYSVSREKKESFPLTVTSAQKNPTAFYLCASSIGPGQGRGYNEQFFGPGTRLTVL.

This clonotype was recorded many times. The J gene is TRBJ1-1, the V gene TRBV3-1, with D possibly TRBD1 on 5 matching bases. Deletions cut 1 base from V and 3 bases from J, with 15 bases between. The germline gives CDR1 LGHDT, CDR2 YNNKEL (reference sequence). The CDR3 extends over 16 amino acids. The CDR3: CASSQGPQGRYTEAFF. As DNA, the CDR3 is TGTGCCAGCAGCCAAGGCCCTCAGGGAAGGTACACTGAAGCTTTCTTT.

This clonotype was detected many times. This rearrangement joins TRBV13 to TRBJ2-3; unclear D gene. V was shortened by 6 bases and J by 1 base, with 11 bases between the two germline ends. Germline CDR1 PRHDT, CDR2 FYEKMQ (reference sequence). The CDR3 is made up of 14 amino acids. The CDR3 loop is CASSLWWGTDTQYF. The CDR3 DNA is TGTGCCAGCAGTCTTTGGTGGGGCACAGATACGCAGTATTTT.

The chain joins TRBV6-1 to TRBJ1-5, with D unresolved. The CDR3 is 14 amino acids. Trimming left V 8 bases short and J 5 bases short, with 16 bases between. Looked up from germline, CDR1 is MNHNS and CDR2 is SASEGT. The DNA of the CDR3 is TGTGCCAGCGGATTGCGTAATTGGGATCAGCCCCAGCATTTT. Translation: CASGLRNWDQPQHF.

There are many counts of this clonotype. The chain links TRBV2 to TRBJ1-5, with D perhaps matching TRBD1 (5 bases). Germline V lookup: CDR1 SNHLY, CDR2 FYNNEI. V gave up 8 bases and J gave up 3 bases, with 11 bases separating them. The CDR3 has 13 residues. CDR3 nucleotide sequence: TGTGCCAGCGGGGCCAGGTTCAATCAGCCCCAGCATTTT. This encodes CASGARFNQPQHF.

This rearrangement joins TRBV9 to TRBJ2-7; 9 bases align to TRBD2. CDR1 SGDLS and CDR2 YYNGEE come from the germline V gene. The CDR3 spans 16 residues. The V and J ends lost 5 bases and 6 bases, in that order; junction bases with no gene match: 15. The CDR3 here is CASRLGLAGAYAEQYF. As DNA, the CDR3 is TGTGCCAGCAGGCTAGGGTTAGCGGGAGCTTACGCCGAGCAGTACTTC.

This CDR3 reads CASSSGPGYNSPLHF. The CDR3 coding sequence is TGTGCCAGCAGTAGCGGCCCCGGCTATAATTCACCCCTCCACTTT. The chain combines TRBV7-9 with TRBJ1-6, with D uncertain. Germline CDR1 is SEHNR and CDR2 is FQNEAQ (reference sequence). Trimming pared 6 bases from V and 3 bases from J, leaving 12 bases between. The CDR3 is made up of 15 amino acids.

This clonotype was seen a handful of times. In DNA form, the CDR3 reads TGTGCCAGTAGTATGTTCAGGGGGAGCGGGAATGAGCAGTTCTTC. Its protein product is CASSMFRGSGNEQFF. The rearrangement uses TRBV19 and TRBJ2-1; D perhaps matches TRBD1 (7 bases). Trimming stripped 3 bases from V and 7 bases from J, with 16 bases between. CDR3 length: 15 residues. The germline V gene has CDR1 LNHDA and CDR2 SQIVND (reference sequence).

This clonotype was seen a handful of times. The CDR3 region is CASQLPPGQGRPGEQYF. DNA of the CDR3: TGTGCCAGCCAATTACCCCCGGGACAGGGAAGGCCGGGCGAGCAGTACTTC. This chain links TRBV28 with TRBJ2-7; 9 bases are a match to TRBD1. Unmatched junction bases numbered 20, after V lost 8 bases and J lost 6 bases. Germline CDR1 reads MDHEN; CDR2 reads SYDVKM. The CDR3 loop spans 17 amino acids. Complete variable domain (other parts from reference TRBV28 and TRBJ2-7): DVKVTQSSRYLVKRTGEKVFLECVQDMDHENMFWYRQDPGLGLRLIYFSYDVKMKEKGDIPEGYSVSREKKERFSLILESASTNQTSMYLCASQLPPGQGRPGEQYFGPGTRLTVT.

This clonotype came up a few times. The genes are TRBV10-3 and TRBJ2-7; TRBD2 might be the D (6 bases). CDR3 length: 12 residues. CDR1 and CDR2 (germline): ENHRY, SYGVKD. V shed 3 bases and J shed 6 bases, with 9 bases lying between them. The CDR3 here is CAISEGGSEQYF. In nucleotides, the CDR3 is TGTGCCATCAGTGAAGGAGGGAGCGAGCAGTACTTC.

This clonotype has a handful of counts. The CDR3 sequence is CASSQDMANTEAFF. The CDR3, as DNA: TGTGCCAGCAGCCAAGATATGGCAAACACTGAAGCTTTCTTT. This chain links TRBV3-1 with TRBJ1-1; D is unclear. The CDR3 is 14 amino acids. The germline V gene encodes CDR1 LGHDT and CDR2 YNNKEL (reference sequence). V gave up 0 bases and J gave up 2 bases, with 7 bases separating them.